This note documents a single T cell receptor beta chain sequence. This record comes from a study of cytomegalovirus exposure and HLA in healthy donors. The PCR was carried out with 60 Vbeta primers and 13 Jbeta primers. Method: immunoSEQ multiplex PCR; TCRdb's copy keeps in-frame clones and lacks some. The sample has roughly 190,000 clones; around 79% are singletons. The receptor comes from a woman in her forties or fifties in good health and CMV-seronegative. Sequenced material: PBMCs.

The CDR3 protein is CASSDGQRRNEKLFF. The DNA for the CDR3 is TGTGCCAGCAGCGATGGACAGAGAAGGAATGAAAAACTGTTTTTT. The chain couples TRBV7-9 to TRBJ1-4, with D perhaps matching TRBD1 (6 bases). The CDR3 is 15 amino acids. Trimming removed 5 bases from V and 5 bases from J, with 15 bases in between. Germline CDR1 and CDR2: SEHNR and FQNEAQ (reference sequence). Drawing the rest from reference TRBV7-9 and TRBJ1-4, the complete variable domain is DTGVSQNPRHKITKRGQNVTFRCDPISEHNRLYWYRQTLGQGPEFLTYFQNEAQLEKSRLLSDRFSAERPKGSFSTLEIQRTEQGDSAMYLCASSDGQRRNEKLFFGSGTQLSVL.